The rows below give T cell receptor beta chains drawn from one sample of a study of tumor-infiltrating lymphocytes in localized non-small cell lung cancer. Measured with immunoSEQ multiplex PCR; TCRdb has only the in-frame clones, and not every one. The table records some 15,000 clones, 73% of them present only once. Sequencing was carried out using lung tumor tissue. These receptors came from a human donor with non-small cell lung cancer. Both conserved end residues are part of each CDR3. A D gene is named only where the DNA matches it firmly. The listing skips clone size in some rows; elsewhere it reads once, few, many or a size class.

>.|TRBV14|TRBD1|TRBJ1-3
CASSQKPGQGSSGNTIYF
TGTGCCAGCAGCCAAAAGCCGGGACAGGGCTCCTCTGGAAACACCATATATTTT
>.|TRBV10-3|TRBD1|TRBJ2-1
CAISGGQGAIEQFF
TGTGCCATCAGTGGGGGACAGGGGGCGATTGAGCAGTTCTTC
>.|TRBV9|.|TRBJ2-3
CASSANTDTQYF
TGTGCCAGCAGCGCGAACACAGATACGCAGTATTTT
>.|TRBV5-1|.|TRBJ1-2
CASAETGLEANYGYTF
TGCGCCAGCGCCGAAACCGGGCTTGAGGCTAACTATGGCTACACCTTC
>.|TRBV28|.|TRBJ2-2
CASSSLGAGTGELFF
TGTGCCAGCAGTTCTCTGGGGGCGGGCACCGGGGAGCTGTTTTTT
>.|TRBV7-4|TRBD2|TRBJ2-1
CASSLGLAGGNEQFF
TGTGCCAGCAGCTTAGGACTAGCGGGAGGCAATGAGCAGTTCTTC
>once|TRBV2|.|TRBJ2-5
CASSDSGRAPGETQYF
TGTGCCAGCAGTGATTCTGGCAGGGCCCCTGGAGAGACCCAGTACTTC
>once|TRBV18|.|TRBJ2-2
CASSPPATGNTGELFF
TGTGCCAGCTCACCTCCTGCGACAGGGAACACCGGGGAGCTGTTTTTT
>.|TRBV9|.|TRBJ2-2
CASSVVGTGELFF
TGTGCCAGCAGCGTAGTAGGCACCGGGGAGCTGTTTTTT
>few|TRBV5-6|.|TRBJ1-4
CASSPQAGTNEKLFF
TGTGCCAGCAGCCCTCAGGCAGGGACTAATGAAAAACTGTTTTTT
>.|TRBV4-1|.|TRBJ1-3
CASSQGRGSSGNTIYF
TGCGCCAGCAGCCAAGGCCGGGGTTCCTCTGGAAACACCATATATTTT
>few|TRBV9|.|TRBJ1-2
CASSEAGTSKTF
TGTGCCAGCAGCGAAGCCGGGACCTCGAAGACCTTC
>.|TRBV30|.|TRBJ1-3
CAGRSGTSGNTIYF
TGTGCCGGGAGGTCCGGGACCTCTGGAAACACCATATATTTT
>.|TRBV6-4|.|TRBJ2-3
CASSPTEGGTDTQYF
TGTGCCAGCAGTCCGACGGAGGGCGGCACAGATACGCAGTATTTT
>.|TRBV9|.|TRBJ2-2
CASSVGTYTGELFF
TGTGCCAGCAGCGTCGGGACCTACACCGGGGAGCTGTTTTTT
>once|TRBV6-5|TRBD1|TRBJ1-5
CASSYSSRGSNQPQHF
TGTGCCAGCAGTTACTCGTCCAGGGGGTCCAATCAGCCCCAGCATTTT
>.|TRBV4-1|.|TRBJ2-7
CASSQMGGPLSYEQYF
TGCGCCAGCAGCCAGATGGGGGGGCCCCTCTCCTACGAGCAGTACTTC
>.|TRBV6-5|TRBD1|TRBJ2-7
CASSRGTGAGEQYF
TGTGCCAGCAGCCGTGGGACAGGGGCCGGCGAGCAGTACTTC
>.|TRBV5-1|.|TRBJ2-3
CASSLALASGGTDTQYF
TGCGCCAGCAGCTTGGCTTTAGCGTCCGGGGGCACAGATACGCAGTATTTT
>.|TRBV11-2|.|TRBJ2-3
CASSPEFSSTDTQYF
TGTGCCAGCAGCCCCGAGTTTTCTAGCACAGATACGCAGTATTTT
>.|TRBV5-4|TRBD1|TRBJ2-7
CASSSPPGTGYEQYF
TGTGCCAGCAGCTCGCCCCCCGGGACAGGTTACGAGCAGTACTTC
>.|TRBV11-2|.|TRBJ2-7
CASSLDLVRGEQYF
TGTGCCAGCAGCTTAGATTTGGTGAGGGGCGAGCAGTACTTC
>.|TRBV5-1|TRBD2|TRBJ2-3
CASGRGGGGTDTQYF
TGCGCCAGCGGTCGGGGGGGCGGTGGCACAGATACGCAGTATTTT
>.|TRBV5-1|TRBD1|TRBJ2-1
CASSLGQGSWDEQFF
TGCGCCAGCAGCTTGGGACAGGGGAGTTGGGATGAGCAGTTCTTC
>.|TRBV2|.|TRBJ1-6
CASSEGGTSDSPLHF
TGTGCCAGCAGTGAAGGGGGAACTTCGGATTCACCCCTCCACTTT
>.|TRBV28|.|TRBJ1-5
CASSLGQWQPQHF
TGTGCCAGCAGTTTGGGACAATGGCAGCCCCAGCATTTT
>few|TRBV7-2|.|TRBJ1-1
CASSSNPQGWNTEAFF
TGTGCCAGCAGCTCCAATCCCCAGGGCTGGAACACTGAAGCTTTCTTT
>.|TRBV9|TRBD1|TRBJ1-4
CASSGQGVIGEKLFF
TGTGCCAGCAGCGGGCAGGGGGTCATTGGAGAAAAACTGTTTTTT
>.|TRBV11-1|TRBD1|TRBJ2-2
CASVRNRGAELFF
TGTGCCAGCGTACGTAACAGGGGCGCAGAGCTGTTTTTT
>.|TRBV5-1|TRBD2|TRBJ2-1
CASSPYLAGIYNEQFF
TGCGCCAGCAGCCCCTACCTAGCGGGTATCTACAATGAGCAGTTCTTC
>.|TRBV28|.|TRBJ1-5
CASSLWRNQPQHF
TGTGCCAGCAGTTTATGGAGGAATCAGCCCCAGCATTTT
>once|TRBV6-1|.|TRBJ2-5
CASSMTGGQETQYF
TGTGCCAGCAGTATGACAGGAGGCCAAGAGACCCAGTACTTC
>.|TRBV5-5|TRBD1|TRBJ2-7
CASSLGQGIGQYF
TGTGCCAGCAGCTTGGGACAGGGAATCGGGCAGTACTTC
>.|TRBV5-1|.|TRBJ2-7
CASSPGRIYEQYF
TGCGCCAGCAGCCCGGGACGGATCTACGAGCAGTACTTC
>.|TRBV5-1|.|TRBJ2-1
CASSLRLADDPEQFF
TGCGCCAGCAGCTTGAGGCTAGCCGACGACCCAGAGCAGTTCTTC
>.|TRBV6-1|TRBD1|TRBJ2-3
CASTDRETDTQYF
TGTGCCAGCACGGACAGGGAGACAGATACGCAGTATTTT
>.|TRBV30|.|TRBJ2-5
CAWKISGLETQYF
TGTGCCTGGAAGATCAGTGGCTTGGAGACCCAGTACTTC
>once|TRBV7-9|.|TRBJ1-4
CASSLGVTNEKLFF
TGTGCCAGCAGCTTAGGGGTGACTAATGAAAAACTGTTTTTT
>few|TRBV2|.|TRBJ2-7
CSGARSSYEQYF
TGTTCTGGGGCACGCAGCTCCTACGAGCAGTACTTC
>few|TRBV30|.|TRBJ1-4
CAWSRQVNEKLFF
TGTGCCTGGAGCCGACAGGTGAATGAAAAACTGTTTTTT
>.|TRBV15|.|TRBJ2-2
CATSREGNTGELFF
TGTGCCACCAGCAGAGAGGGGAACACCGGGGAGCTGTTTTTT
>.|TRBV28|.|TRBJ2-3
CASSWGGPSTDTQYF
TGTGCCAGCTCCTGGGGCGGACCTAGCACAGATACGCAGTATTTT
>few|TRBV6-1|.|TRBJ2-7
CASRETHHEQYF
TGTGCCAGCAGAGAAACCCACCACGAGCAGTACTTC
>few|TRBV11-2|.|TRBJ1-6
CASSLETAYNSPLHF
TGTGCCAGCAGCTTAGAGACAGCTTATAATTCACCCCTCCACTTT
>.|TRBV30|TRBD1|TRBJ1-1
CAWRRPGTGIAEAFF
TGTGCCTGGAGGAGGCCCGGGACAGGGATCGCTGAAGCTTTCTTT
>.|TRBV19|.|TRBJ2-2
CASVTGTNTGELFF
TGTGCCAGTGTAACAGGAACGAACACCGGGGAGCTGTTTTTT
>.|TRBV10-3|.|TRBJ2-2
CAISEKLRGSGDTGELFF
TGTGCCATCAGTGAGAAATTAAGAGGGAGTGGCGACACCGGGGAGCTGTTTTTT
>.|TRBV13|.|TRBJ2-3
CASSLGRTYTDTQYF
TGTGCCAGCAGCTTAGGGCGGACCTACACAGATACGCAGTATTTT
>.|TRBV6-1|TRBD1|TRBJ1-6
CASSETTGGAHSPLHF
TGTGCCAGCAGTGAGACGACAGGGGGTGCCCATTCACCCCTCCACTTT
>.|TRBV9|TRBD2|TRBJ2-5
CASSARLAGVQETQYF
TGTGCCAGCAGCGCCCGACTAGCGGGAGTCCAAGAGACCCAGTACTTC